The 13 T cell receptor beta chains below all came from one sample that was sequenced in a study of blood T cell repertoires in COVID-19. Repertoires were generated with immunoSEQ multiplex PCR, while TCRdb's copy carries only in-frame clones and drops some. The sample lists approximately 350,000 clones; less than 90% were seen once. Sequenced input: PBMCs or T cells enriched from blood (not recorded which). The receptors were gathered from a woman aged 25 to 39 who had recovered from COVID-19.

The rearrangement uses TRBV6-5 and TRBJ2-1; the match to TRBD2 covers 10 bases. This CDR3 spans 15 amino acids. Germline V gene lookup returns CDR1 MNHEY and CDR2 SVGAGI. Trimming removed 6 bases from V and 2 bases from J; junction bases left unmatched: 4. CDR3 in amino acids: CASSSGLAAYNEQFF. Written as DNA, the CDR3 is TGTGCCAGCAGCTCCGGACTAGCGGCCTACAATGAGCAGTTCTTC.

J is TRBJ1-1 and V is TRBV5-4, with D hard to call. This CDR3 comprises 14 residues. The germline CDR1 and CDR2 sequences are SGHNT and YYREEE (reference sequence). Trimming pared 4 bases from V and 6 bases from J, leaving 16 bases between. CDR3 DNA: TGTGCCAGCAGCCCTGCCGGAGGGAGGCCTGAAGCTTTCTTT. This codes for CASSPAGGRPEAFF.

The chain recombines TRBV13 with TRBJ1-2; no reliable D call. The CDR3 runs 12 residues. The germline V and J ends were trimmed by 4 bases and 8 bases, with 11 bases remaining between them. The germline CDR1 and CDR2 sequences are PRHDT and FYEKMQ (reference sequence). The CDR3 DNA is TGTGCCAGCAGCTCCTCCTCCGAGGGCTACACCTTC. Translating gives CASSSSSEGYTF.

This clone was observed once. The chain carries TRBV4-2 and TRBJ2-2; the D gene is possibly TRBD1 (6 bases). Trimming pared 5 bases from V and 1 base from J, leaving 14 bases between. This CDR3 has 16 residues. Germline assignment: CDR1 LGHNA and CDR2 YNFKEQ. The DNA of the CDR3 is TGTGCCAGCAGCAAAGCCCTACAGGGGAACACCGGGGAGCTGTTTTTT. It translates to CASSKALQGNTGELFF.

The chain has TRBV5-1 and TRBJ1-2; D possibly corresponds to TRBD1 (5 bases). Germline V gives CDR1 SGHRS, CDR2 YFSETQ. The CDR3 sequence is 14 residues long. V lost 2 bases, J lost 7 bases, and 15 bases lay in between. CDR3 DNA: TGCGCCAGCAGCTTCGGGCGGGGCATAAGTGGCTACACCTTC. Its protein product is CASSFGRGISGYTF.

The rearrangement links TRBV19 to TRBJ2-2, with TRBD1 matching 10 bases. The ends lost 5 bases at V and 7 bases at J; junction bases unmatched: 13. The CDR3 sequence is 17 residues long. Germline CDR1 reads LNHDA; CDR2 reads SQIVND (reference sequence). The CDR3 nucleotides read TGTGCCAGTAGTTCCGGACAGGGGGGTTATCCTCACGGGGAGCTGTTTTTT. Protein sequence: CASSSGQGGYPHGELFF.

The chain is built from TRBV7-2 and TRBJ2-7, with D maybe TRBD2 (7 bases). Germline V gene sequence: CDR1 SGHTA, CDR2 FQGNSA. This CDR3 has 15 residues. Trimming stripped 4 bases from V and 5 bases from J, with 18 bases between. DNA of the CDR3: TGTGCCAGCAGCTCAGAGGGGTGGCGGGGGCACGAGCAGTACTTC. Its protein is CASSSEGWRGHEQYF. The entire variable domain, with the rest obtained from reference TRBV7-2 and TRBJ2-7, is as follows: GAGVSQSPSNKVTEKGKDVELRCDPISGHTALYWYRQSLGQGLEFLIYFQGNSAPDKSGLPSDRFSAERTGGSVSTLTIQRTQQEDSAVYLCASSSEGWRGHEQYFGPGTRLTVT.

The table lists this clone with a few counts. The gene calls are TRBV6-5 and TRBJ2-1; TRBD1 matches at 7 bases. The CDR3 contains 15 residues. The ends lost 2 bases at V and 4 bases at J; junction bases unmatched: 5. From germline, CDR1 is MNHEY and CDR2 SVGAGI. DNA of the CDR3: TGTGCCAGCAGTTACCGACAGGGCCCGTACAATGAGCAGTTCTTC. It encodes CASSYRQGPYNEQFF.

This clone was seen a handful of times. The V gene is TRBV4-1, the J gene TRBJ2-5, with 8 nucleotides matching TRBD2. The trim removed 1 base at V and 1 base at J, leaving 2 bases unmatched. The CDR3 covers 15 residues. Germline CDR1 reads MGHRA; CDR2 reads YSYEKL. Written as DNA, the CDR3 is TGCGCCAGCAGCCAAGGGACTAGCCTCCAAGAGACCCAGTACTTC. Protein: CASSQGTSLQETQYF.

This chain uses TRBV7-8 with TRBJ2-2, with D perhaps matching TRBD2 (7 bases). Germline CDR1 SGHVS, CDR2 FQNEAQ. The CDR3 spans 17 residues. V lost 1 base, J lost 3 bases, and 15 bases lay in between. The DNA for the CDR3 is TGTGCCAGCAGCTTAGTATATGGGGGGGCCGACACCGGGGAGCTGTTTTTT. Amino acid sequence: CASSLVYGGADTGELFF.

The chain links TRBV15 to TRBJ1-3; weak D call: TRBD1 (6 bases). Per germline, CDR1 LNHNV and CDR2 YYDKDF (reference sequence). There are 14 residues in the CDR3. The V end was cut by 3 bases, the J end by 9 bases, with 15 bases between. CDR3 DNA sequence: TGTGCCACCAGCAGCTACAGGGCCTCAATCACCATATATTTT. As protein: CATSSYRASITIYF.

V and J are TRBV2 and TRBJ1-1, with D perhaps matching TRBD1 (6 bases). The V gene lost 3 bases and the J gene lost 1 base, with 15 bases spanning the gap. This CDR3 comprises 16 residues. Germline assignment: CDR1 SNHLY and CDR2 FYNNEI. The CDR3 DNA follows: TGTGCCAGCAGTGACTCCCGAACAGGGAAGAACACTGAAGCTTTCTTT. Translating it yields CASSDSRTGKNTEAFF.

The rearrangement joins TRBV3-1 (or the pseudogene TRBV3-2) to TRBJ2-3; a weak D match, TRBD2 (5 bases). This CDR3 is 17 amino acids long. Germline V CDR1 and CDR2: LGHDT, YNNKEL (reference sequence). With 4 bases removed from V and 0 bases from J, the gap between germline ends came to 17 bases. CDR3 residues: CASSLKRAWTSTDTQYF. The CDR3 DNA sequence: TGTGCCAGCAGCCTGAAGAGGGCGTGGACGAGCACAGATACGCAGTATTTT.